Sequencing of this T cell receptor beta chain was carried out in a study of read filtering for tumor transcriptome and immune sequencing. At the level of the study: Patients were about 18 male and some 13 female, mean age about 65 years, range about 45 to 85. By R-ISS, stages I, II and III held approximately 8, 16 and 7 patients.

The germline V gene encodes CDR1 DFQATT and CDR2 SNEGSKA (reference sequence). Trimming took 6 bases from V and 15 from J, leaving 24 bases between them. The CDR3 contains 13 residues. The library was built from around 0.4 ug RNA with molecular barcoded adaptors for alpha/delta and beta/gamma chains. TCRdb re-derived calls from the reads in MiXCR, one entry per CDR3 protein. The sample holds 100,000 to 150,000 distinct CDR3 sequences, 13% seen once. Overall study findings and caveats: Single-read clonotypes: about 81.9% of IR-seq clonotypes (roughly 3.2% of reads), roughly 73% of RNA-seq clonotypes (nearly 45% of reads).

Notes on this clonotype: Its antigen is not known.

Sampling of bone marrow took place during active disease in every patient. This TCR was sampled from a donor over 35 with multiple myeloma. Material: a population of CD138-negative cells sorted from bone marrow. The chain is built from TRBV20-1 and TRBJ2-1; the D gene is possibly TRBD2 (6 bases). DNA of the CDR3: TGCAGTGCAGCAGCCGGGACTCCCCGCGAGGGGTTCTTC. Its translation is CSAAAGTPREGFF.